This T cell receptor (beta chain) was retrieved from a study of T cells in Graves' hyperthyroidism and ophthalmopathy (dated by TCRdb to the late 2010s). For context, the study as a whole: Peripheral blood samples were taken at the time of initial diagnosis, prior to any treatment. The 95 to 100 discovery patients were randomly split 7:3 into training and test sets. According to the paper, TCR Vbeta CDR3 sequencing was carried out on over 130 peripheral blood samples, which came from under 50 ophthalmopathy, roughly 75 hyperthyroidism and some 17 progressor patients. Thyroid tissue and blood T-cell repertoires from six Graves' hyperthyroidism patients were also compared in the study. An independent validation cohort of about 20 hyperthyroidism patients and roughly 16 patients who later progressed to ophthalmopathy tested prospective prediction of ophthalmopathy. Following sampling, methimazole starting at 30 mg daily was given to hyperthyroidism patients, and high-dose intravenous methylprednisolone was given to ophthalmopathy patients. TCR V-J signatures able to tell the groups apart were searched for in a discovery cohort of 95 or so patients, of whom roughly 42 had Graves' ophthalmopathy and roughly 58 had stable Graves' hyperthyroidism.

The TCR beta CDR3 regions were amplified from the RNA transcripts. The first round of RT-PCR for the TCR CDR3 was performed with the HTBI primer set and the Qiagen OneStep RT-PCR kit. The libraries were constructed in a second round of multiplex PCR and then size-selected and purified. Paired-end sequencing of the libraries was performed with 100 bp reads on an Illumina HiSeq2000. The source study handled its data this way. SOAPnuke was used to process the raw data, with reads discarded if the reads contained adapters or uncalled bases, had a mean Phred below 15, or lacked an exact constant-primer or identifier match. COPE v1.2.5 was used to merge the high-quality paired reads, and each unique nucleotide sequence was defined as a clonotype. Clonotypes were aligned to IMGT TRBV, TRBD and TRBJ reference segments using MiTCR v1.1. The analysis was restricted to V-J combinations with a frequency above 0.0001, which together covered 99% to 99.2% of the repertoires. A TCS score was defined as the ratio between F50 (clonal expansion) and ExV (chaos), using BLOSUM62-based TCRdist between CDR3 peptides within each V-J. Welch's t-statistics and random forest reduced 450 to 600 V-J features to 10 to 15, which were used in a naive Bayes classifier (R e1071). In TCRdb, the public reads were trimmed at Q25 with fastp and aligned with MiXCR, with productive beta chains retained. Each record represents a unique CDR3 protein, reported with the most common genes and DNA among its rows. TCRdb assigned the V and J calls; the authors' analysis was not used. The table for this sample lists roughly 580,000 distinct CDR3 sequences; around 14% of them were counted only once. The top ten clonotypes cover almost 6% of the sample.

The research as a whole found: In validation, progression to ophthalmopathy was predicted by the model with 70.59% sensitivity and roughly 76% specificity, a median of around 6.5 months before onset. Ophthalmopathy was separated from stable hyperthyroidism by a 13 V-J signature model, with around 90% sensitivity and about 81% specificity obtained in cross-validation and 80%/75% obtained in testing. Most expanded thyroid clonotypes (frequency above 0.001) were also detected in blood, a finding suggesting that blood repertoires may reflect thyroid immune responses. No statistical method was used to fix the sample size in advance, and group allocation was not hidden from the investigators.

This clonotype was seen at least ten times. No antigen is known for it. Qualities for individual bases were not recorded, and no much larger clone is one base off. Hyperthyroidism patients were newly diagnosed, with disease duration under 2 months, and aged 18 to 65 years. The study excluded patients with uncontrolled infections, other autoimmune diseases, pregnancy or lactation. Diagnoses relied on clinical symptoms, serum thyroxine and TRAb, thyroid ultrasound and orbital computed tomography. Blood from progressor patients was collected at the time of first diagnosis with hyperthyroidism, before any ophthalmopathy symptoms had appeared. PBMCs were separated from roughly 10 ml of fresh peripheral blood using Ficoll-Paque density gradient centrifugation. Patients classed as progressors first received a Graves' hyperthyroidism diagnosis and then went on to develop ophthalmopathy during follow-up. Total RNA was extracted using Trizol reagent, and RNA quality was assessed on an Agilent 2100 Bioanalyzer.

The TCR originated in a woman aged 30 to 39 with Graves' hyperthyroidism that later progressed to Graves' ophthalmopathy. The sample was blood.

The CDR3 amino acid sequence is: CASRTGGTYEQYF. The sequenced DNA is TGTGCCAGCCGGACAGGGGGCACCTACGAGCAGTACTTC. The V gene is TRBV6-2 or TRBV6-3 and the J gene is TRBJ2-7, with 11 bases in between that match TRBD1. The germline V gene sets CDR1 to MNHEY and CDR2 to SVGEGT. Including cysteine and phenylalanine, the CDR3 has 13 amino acids. This entry keeps only the CDR3 DNA: 39 bases, framed from base 1. The V end gives up 8 bases and the J end 2 bases, leaving 2 bases in the junction not matched to a gene.